This TCR beta chain originates from a study of cytomegalovirus exposure and HLA in healthy donors (dated by TCRdb to 2016 to 2017). Background on the whole study: In an earlier analysis of under 600 of the donors, 250 to 350 Gb of sequence data and some 100 million unique TCR beta sequences from some 170 million T cells were reported. Roughly 300 gigabases of sequencing data and approximately 85 million unique TCR sequences were included in an early release covering roughly 700 HLA-typed donors. An earlier analysis of several hundred of the donors used high-throughput TCR beta sequencing to judge whether each TCR beta V gene segment behaved as functional or pseudogenic. In the later analysis, no new phenotypic data were used to find candidate immune exposures; instead, reliance was placed on TCR beta sequences and their occurrence across donors. HLA typing included class I and class II loci at four-digit resolution. High-throughput TCR immunosequencing, statistical association of individual TCRs with disease status, and machine learning were combined to predict cytomegalovirus infection status. The study was designed to test whether signatures of past pathogen exposure could be identified by cataloging public T cell receptors. Roughly five DR-DQ haplotypes were handled as single units for association and clustering because linkage in the cohort was strong. A later analysis re-examined previously published TCR beta repertoires from around 670 donors and added high-resolution HLA genotyping to investigate patterns of TCR occurrence. Genome-wide SNP genotypes for about three fifths of the roughly 670 donors were used in a later genetic analysis, which treated that subset as a discovery cohort. Using immunosequencing, the study profiled T cell repertoires from some 670 subjects and related those repertoires to cytomegalovirus serostatus. Of the roughly 400 genotyped donors, less than 90% were placed in the genetic ancestry cluster associated with self-reported Caucasian donors. Donor age, sex, ethnicity and CMV serostatus were compiled alongside the repertoire data. The number of typed donors differed by locus: about 620-640 for A, B, C, DRB1 and DQB1; approximately 520 for DQA1; 606 for DPA1; and roughly 470 for DPB1. All discovery cohort repertoires had been generated on a single sequencing platform. Besides the first cohort of approximately 710 subjects, a separate validation cohort made up of 90 to 150 different subjects was used. On average, 235,054 unique TCR beta nucleotide sequences were sequenced per donor among a few hundred genotyped donors of the cohort, with roughly 18% of those sequences being non-productive. Results and caveats for the whole study, not just this receptor: A total of 150 to 200 TCR beta chains were listed by the study as associated with cytomegalovirus. In vitro tests confirmed that a few of the cytomegalovirus-associated TCR beta chains recognize cytomegalovirus antigens. Specific HLA alleles were associated with roughly 17,000 TCR beta sequences at a false discovery rate of 0.05 in a later analysis. In a later genetic analysis, fewer N-insertions in productive TCRs were reported among donors in an Asian-associated ancestry cluster than the roughly 700-donor mean. In a later analysis, TCR association rates were found to vary across HLA loci, with the most associated TCRs seen for DRB1 alleles and the fewest for HLA-C alleles. Because counts were too low, about 15 rarely observed V segments, including chromosome 9 orphons, were left out of the earlier analysis of a few hundred of the donors. A later genetic analysis associated a missense DCLRE1C variant with V-gene and J-gene trimming of TCR beta chains, and an independent cohort replicated the association. Because the 87-base-pair reads could not distinguish some IMGT-functional V segments, including TRBV6-2 and TRBV6-3, those segments were excluded. The cohort was sequenced for TCR beta chains only, and without alpha or paired-chain data the features that could be detected were limited. A further reported finding was that TCR beta sequences accurately predicted the HLA-A and HLA-B alleles for most subjects in the first cohort. Linkage disequilibrium might explain the correlated functional status among segregating V segments, but an unknown experimental factor could not be excluded. Assigning TCR associations to individual alleles was difficult when HLA alleles, especially DR and DQ, strongly co-occurred. HLA typing was unavailable for some donors at each locus, so association tests used only the typed subset. In a later analysis, HLA-associated TCR beta chains showed more clonal expansion and lower generation probabilities than non-associated chains that were equally common. Immune exposure information for the cohort was limited to CMV serostatus. The authors suggested that the approach could potentially be extended to other disease states and immunological phenotypes. While some public TCRs were present in many individuals, most TCR sequences turned up only very rarely across donors. In an earlier analysis of 500 to 650 of the donors, most TCR beta V segments appeared in productive rearrangements about 90% or about 30% of the time, broadly matching IMGT annotations. According to a later analysis, parvovirus B19, influenza, CMV and Epstein-Barr virus appeared linked to several top co-occurrence clusters. According to a later analysis, most CMV-associated TCR beta chains appeared to be HLA-restricted, and the HLA associations seemed to be driven largely by CMV exposure. A cluster of highly shared sequence variants was judged likely to be a technical artifact of the sequencing pipeline. Sequencing depth was assumed to be roughly uniform across donors in the presence/absence analyses, though that assumption may not hold. In both the original and validation cohorts, the classifier was reported to diagnose cytomegalovirus status with high specificity and sensitivity.

Library preparation was by the immunoSEQ multiplex PCR assay. A mixture of 60 forward primers for TCR Vbeta segments and 13 reverse primers for TCR Jbeta segments was used in the multiplex PCR. The CDR3 region of rearranged TCR beta genes was amplified from genomic DNA by a multiplex PCR assay. The Illumina HiSeq System was used to sequence the amplified TCR beta libraries as 87-base-pair reads. In the original analysis: A later analysis counted 65 million to 90 million unique TCR beta chains across the 650 to 700 repertoires, and 10 million to 12 million of these chains were shared by at least two donors. To remove PCR and sequencing errors, raw reads were error-corrected and collapsed into unique sequences using a nearest-neighbor algorithm that merged closely related sequences. To assign V, D and J gene segments, CDR3 sequences were aligned to IMGT reference sequences. For a sequence to be retained, a match of at least six nucleotides to both a V gene segment and a J gene segment was required. Rearrangements were classified as productive when the CDR3 lacked stop codons and remained in frame with V and J, and all other rearrangements were classified as non-productive. Following IMGT convention, CDR3 was defined as the stretch from the second conserved V-encoded cysteine to the conserved J-encoded phenylalanine. The earlier analysis of more than 450 of the donors excluded sequences that lacked an unambiguous match to a single V gene segment. An earlier analysis of 500 to 600 of the donors classified V segments as functional when productive rearrangements were above 56.7% and as segregating when the standard deviation between donors was above 5%. To diagnose cytomegalovirus status from the catalog of TCR beta chain sequences, a statistical classification framework was built. A later analysis assigned V and J genes by comparing TCR nucleotide sequences with IMGT/GENE-DB human TR gene sequences. In a later analysis, CDR3 sequences and most-parsimonious VDJ recombination scenarios were assigned using the TCRdist pipeline. In a later analysis, each TCR beta chain was defined by its CDR3 amino acid sequence together with its V-gene family, and reads lacking a unique V-gene family were excluded. A later analysis removed several hundred highly shared, low-generation-probability nucleotide sequences to deal with suspected cross-contamination and a sequencing artifact. In a later analysis, a clonal expansion index for each public chain was calculated from normalized within-repertoire ranks of inferred template counts. A later analysis computed generation probabilities with a VDJ recombination model fitted to out-of-frame rearrangements, and checked the results against IGoR. In a later analysis, hypergeometric tests were used to score TCR-TCR, TCR-HLA and TCR-CMV co-occurrence, with a repertoire-size bias correction applied to TCR pairs. In a later analysis, false discovery rates were estimated by permuting HLA or CMV assignments 20 times. In a later analysis, co-occurring TCRs were grouped using DBSCAN, and TCRdist sequence similarity was added for clustering within HLA-allele-positive subsets. Repertoires with fewer than 30,000 or more than 120,000 public chains were left out of co-occurrence clustering, as were five repertoires with anomalous nucleotide sharing. The immuneACCESS repertoire file appears here via TCRdb, limited to in-frame rearrangements. These files lack a portion of the clones; in checked studies, under half of the deficit traces to unresolved V genes, and the cause of the others is not known. The V and J calls and clone size come from that table; D and trimming were worked out from the DNA. The sample has about 110,000 clones on record, 60% to 85% of them singletons. The ten largest clones capture roughly 8.6% of the sample.

A remark on this clone: What this receptor recognizes is not known. The sample holds no much larger clone one base away, and base qualities are not on file.

The cohort was made up of around 720 healthy bone marrow donors. At the time of sampling, all cohort members were nominally healthy, though unrecorded immune exposures were likely present. The donor was CMV seropositive and belonged to the group of more than 250 seropositive cohort members. A peripheral blood sample was collected from each donor, and TCR beta sequencing was performed on peripheral blood mononuclear cells. Genomic DNA extraction from the blood cell samples was performed with the Qiagen DNeasy Blood Extraction Kit. Reading the germline V gene gives CDR1 SGHTA and CDR2 FQGNSA. From its cysteine to its phenylalanine, the CDR3 spans 15 amino acids. Only CDR3 DNA remains: 45 bases, in frame from the first base. Germline trimming: 5 bases from V, 7 bases from J; junction bases outside gene matches: 10.

The chain couples TRBV7-2 to TRBJ2-1; a stretch of 8 junction bases matches TRBD2. The TCR was taken from a woman in her thirties or forties in good health and CMV-seropositive. Sample: PBMCs. The DNA reads TGTGCCAGCAGCCCGATGACGGGGGGGTTTAATGAGCAGTTCTTC. This yields the protein CASSPMTGGFNEQFF.